Below, 26 T cell receptor beta chains from the same sample are listed, as sequenced in a study of healthy donors' naive CD4 and CD8 T cells. Starting from 500 ng of total RNA, TCR libraries were made with linear amplification. TCRdb reprocessed the reads via MiXCR and lists one record per CDR3 protein. The sample includes approximately 200,000 distinct CDR3 sequences, nearly 75% of them seen just once. Input material: naive CD4+ and CD8+ T cells sorted from blood, pooled from several donors. These receptors were collected from a pool of human donors in good health; the sample pools cells from several healthy donors.

The J gene is TRBJ2-1, the V gene TRBV29-1; D unclear. This CDR3 is 11 amino acids long. Trimming shortened V by 2 bases and J by 6 bases, and 5 bases separated the two germline ends. Germline V gene data show CDR1 as SQVTM and CDR2 as ANQGSEA. The CDR3 DNA reads TGCAGCGTTGAACGGCGCAATGAGCAGTTCTTC. The encoded protein is CSVERRNEQFF.

V and J are TRBV29-1 and TRBJ2-3; tentative D call: TRBD1 (6 bases). Germline values: CDR1 SQVTM, CDR2 ANQGSEA. CDR3 length: 12 amino acids. V dropped 8 bases and J dropped 0 bases, with 9 bases sitting between them. In nucleotides, the CDR3 is TGCAGCCTTGGACAGAGCACAGATACGCAGTATTTT. This sequence encodes CSLGQSTDTQYF.

The chain uses TRBV7-8 and TRBJ2-2; 9 bases match TRBD1. This CDR3 has 18 residues. The junction had 12 bases not matched to a gene; V was cut back by 1 base and J by 6 bases. The germline CDR1 and CDR2 sequences are SGHVS and FQNEAQ. The CDR3 DNA reads TGTGCCAGCAGCTTAGGGGCCCTCACAGGGGGCGCGGCCGGGGAGCTGTTTTTT. This gives the protein CASSLGALTGGAAGELFF.

On this clonotype: One end of the junction fails to match germline, which may point to a read error. CDR3 sequence (DNA): TGTGCCATCAGTGATGTAGCGGGGGGTCAGGCAGATACGCAGTATTTT. Its translation is CAISDVAGGQADTQYF. V usage is TRBV6-5 and J usage is TRBJ2-3, with TRBD2 matching over 10 bases. The germline V gene has CDR1 MNHEY and CDR2 SVGAGI. The CDR3 has 16 residues.

In this sample, this clonotype turned up a few times. V usage is TRBV12-3 or TRBV12-4 and J usage is TRBJ2-1; tentatively, D is TRBD1 (5 bases). The V end lost 2 bases, the J end lost 2 bases, and 19 bases lay between the germline ends. CDR3 length equals 18 residues. The CDR3 nucleotides read TGTGCCAGCAGTTTATTAGTTTGGGGCCGAGAGGCCTACAATGAGCAGTTCTTC. This sequence encodes CASSLLVWGREAYNEQFF.

V and J are TRBV29-1 and TRBJ2-7, with TRBD1 matching over 10 bases. With V trimmed by 7 bases and J by 5 bases, 8 bases remained unmatched. The germline V gene encodes CDR1 SQVTM and CDR2 ANQGSEA. CDR3 size: 13 residues. The CDR3 is CSAGGQGMNEQYF. The CDR3 nucleotides are TGCAGCGCCGGGGGACAGGGGATGAACGAGCAGTACTTC.

V is TRBV11-3 and J is TRBJ1-2; 7 bases fit TRBD1. After removal of 5 bases from V and 5 bases from J, the junction contained 17 bases not matched to a gene. The germline CDR1 and CDR2 sequences are SGHNT and YENEEA. The CDR3 runs to 17 residues. The CDR3: CASSTRDRNPMGYGYTF. CDR3 DNA sequence: TGTGCCAGCAGCACCCGGGACAGAAATCCAATGGGTTATGGCTACACCTTC.

V usage is TRBV12-3 or TRBV12-4 and J usage is TRBJ2-4; D gene unclear. CDR3 length: 11 residues. V lost 5 bases and J 8 bases, leaving 7 bases between the germline ends. DNA of the CDR3: TGTGCCAGCAGTGGCGTTGACATTCAGTACTTC. As protein: CASSGVDIQYF.

A single count supports this clonotype. This chain connects TRBV27 to TRBJ2-3; D uncertain. CDR3 length: 13 amino acids. The V gene lost 3 bases and the J gene lost 3 bases, with 7 bases spanning the gap. Germline CDR1 is MNHEY and CDR2 is SMNVEV (reference sequence). This chain's CDR3 is CASSFRLTDTQYF. CDR3 bases: TGTGCCAGCAGTTTTCGGCTGACAGATACGCAGTATTTT.

In its sample, this clonotype was seen a few times. The chain couples TRBV5-6 to TRBJ2-1; TRBD2 matches 14 bases. This CDR3 comprises 16 residues. Germline V gives CDR1 SGHDT, CDR2 YYEEEE. The V gene end was trimmed by 4 bases and the J gene end by 4 bases; junction bases not matched to a gene: 4. Here the CDR3 reads CASSLGLAGAYNEQFF. The CDR3 bases are TGTGCCAGCAGCCTGGGACTAGCGGGAGCTTACAATGAGCAGTTCTTC. Using reference TRBV5-6 and TRBJ2-1 for the parts outside the CDR3, the full variable domain is DAGVTQSPTHLIKTRGQQVTLRCSPKSGHDTVSWYQQALGQGPQFIFQYYEEEERQRGNFPDRFSGHQFPNYSSELNVNALLLGDSALYLCASSLGLAGAYNEQFFGPGTRLTVL.

This clonotype was observed at least ten times. The J gene is TRBJ2-5, the V gene TRBV29-1; the D is unclear. This CDR3 is built from 10 residues. V lost 3 bases and J 3 bases, leaving 2 bases between the germline ends. CDR1 SQVTM and CDR2 ANQGSEA come from the germline V gene. CDR3 bases: TGCAGCGTTGAGGAAGAGACCCAGTACTTC. It encodes CSVEEETQYF.

The genes are TRBV29-1 and TRBJ2-2, with TRBD1 as a possible D gene (5 bases). In germline, CDR1 is SQVTM, CDR2 ANQGSEA. The V gene lost 4 bases and the J gene lost 2 bases, with 8 bases spanning the gap. The CDR3 has 13 amino acids. CDR3 bases: TGCAGCGTTGCACAGGATAACACCGGGGAGCTGTTTTTT. Protein product: CSVAQDNTGELFF.

This clonotype was counted only a few times. The chain links TRBV20-1 to TRBJ1-2; D is perhaps TRBD1 (5 bases). CDR1 is DFQATT and CDR2 is SNEGSKA in the germline V gene (reference sequence). The CDR3 has 12 residues. V was trimmed by 7 bases and J by 6 bases, leaving 15 bases between them. The CDR3 nucleotides are TGCAGTGGAGCGCAGGGTCTCCATGGCTACACCTTC. Amino acid sequence: CSGAQGLHGYTF.

The V gene is TRBV11-2, the J gene TRBJ2-4; unclear D gene. Germline V lookup: CDR1 SGHAT, CDR2 FQNNGV. Trimming removed 0 bases from V and 7 bases from J, with 13 bases in between. The CDR3 runs to 15 residues. CDR3 in DNA: TGTGCCAGCAGCTTAGATCGTAAGGGCTGGAACATTCAGTACTTC. The encoded protein is CASSLDRKGWNIQYF.

The count of this clonotype is one. The rearrangement uses TRBV19 and TRBJ1-5; D is unresolved. Trimming pared 5 bases from V and 1 base from J, leaving 12 bases between. From germline, CDR1 is LNHDA and CDR2 SQIVND (reference sequence). The CDR3 covers 15 residues. CDR3 in DNA: TGTGCCAGTAGTGCGTGGAATGGAAGCAATCAGCCCCAGCATTTT. As protein: CASSAWNGSNQPQHF. Full variable domain (missing parts from reference TRBV19 and TRBJ1-5): DGGITQSPKYLFRKEGQNVTLSCEQNLNHDAMYWYRQDPGQGLRLIYYSQIVNDFQKGDIAEGYSVSREKKESFPLTVTSAQKNPTAFYLCASSAWNGSNQPQHFGDGTRLSIL.

This clonotype has just a few counts. The chain joins TRBV19 to TRBJ2-3; D might be TRBD2 (6 bases). Germline-derived CDR1 and CDR2 are LNHDA and SQIVND (reference sequence). The CDR3 runs to 16 residues. Trimming removed 9 bases from V and 2 bases from J, with 21 bases in between. CDR3 amino acids: CASNNDPGLLTDTQYF. The CDR3 DNA reads as TGTGCCAGCAACAACGATCCGGGACTCCTCACAGATACGCAGTATTTT.

This chain connects TRBV29-1 to TRBJ1-1; D gene unclear. Trimming cost V 4 bases and J 6 bases, with 15 bases left between them. This CDR3 is built from 13 residues. Germline loops: CDR1 SQVTM, CDR2 ANQGSEA. CDR3 sequence reads: CSVARASGAEAFF. In DNA form, the CDR3 reads TGCAGCGTTGCTAGGGCGTCTGGCGCTGAAGCTTTCTTT. Combining the CDR3 with reference TRBV29-1 and TRBJ1-1 gives the whole variable domain SAVISQKPSRDICQRGTSLTIQCQVDSQVTMMFWYRQQPGQSLTLIATANQGSEATYESGFVIDKFPISRPNLTFSTLTVSNMSPEDSSIYLCSVARASGAEAFFGQGTRLTVV.

The chain is built from TRBV19 and TRBJ1-6; TRBD1 aligns across 12 bases. This CDR3 comprises 15 residues. Trimming cost V 5 bases and J 7 bases; bases outside gene matches: 3. CDR1 and CDR2 (germline): LNHDA, SQIVND (reference sequence). The CDR3 protein is CASSGTGGKNSPLHF. The CDR3 DNA follows: TGTGCCAGTAGTGGGACAGGGGGCAAGAATTCACCCCTCCACTTT.

The rearrangement uses TRBV19 and TRBJ2-5; TRBD2 agrees at 10 bases. The J segment lost 5 bases and the V segment lost 7 bases, leaving 4 bases of the junction unmatched. CDR3 length equals 13 residues. CDR1 and CDR2 (germline): LNHDA, SQIVND (reference sequence). The chain's CDR3 is CASTKAGGETQYF. The DNA for the CDR3 is TGTGCCAGTACCAAAGCGGGAGGGGAGACCCAGTACTTC.

DNA for the CDR3: TGTGCCAGCAGTTCGACTCGGGACGCCTATGGCTACACCTTC. Its translation is CASSSTRDAYGYTF. The chain recombines TRBV27 with TRBJ1-2; the D gene is possibly TRBD1 (5 bases). The germline gives CDR1 MNHEY, CDR2 SMNVEV (reference sequence). The CDR3 extends over 14 amino acids. V was trimmed by 4 bases and J by 4 bases, leaving 13 bases between them.

The chain recombines TRBV5-5 with TRBJ2-7; no clear D. The CDR3 length is 12 residues. V was shortened by 4 bases and J by 3 bases, with 8 bases between the two germline ends. Germline CDR1 and CDR2: SGHKS and YYEKEE (reference sequence). CDR3 sequence (DNA): TGTGCCAGCAGCCCCAGGCACTACGAGCAGTACTTC. It is translated as CASSPRHYEQYF.

The chain is built from TRBV29-1 and TRBJ2-7; 7 positions agree with TRBD1. Per the germline V gene, CDR1 is SQVTM and CDR2 is ANQGSEA. V trimming: 6 bases; J trimming: 3 bases; junction bases outside the gene matches: 11. CDR3 length: 14 residues. The DNA of the CDR3 is TGCAGCGTAGGCTCGGGGACAGCAGGCTACGAGCAGTACTTC. It translates to CSVGSGTAGYEQYF.

V usage is TRBV27 and J usage is TRBJ2-7; possibly TRBD2 for D (5 bases). Trimming took 3 bases from V and 5 from J, leaving 17 bases between them. The CDR3 is 15 amino acids. Germline lookup yields CDR1 MNHEY and CDR2 SMNVEV (reference sequence). This chain's CDR3 is CASSFTALARDEQYF. The DNA of the CDR3 is TGTGCCAGCAGTTTTACAGCGCTAGCTCGGGACGAGCAGTACTTC.

This chain uses TRBV6-5 with TRBJ2-1, with D uncertain. CDR1 is MNHEY, CDR2 SVGAGI, per germline. The V and J ends lost 6 bases and 3 bases respectively, with 15 bases between them. The CDR3 totals 15 residues. The CDR3 spells CASSTFVGHYNEQFF. CDR3 sequence (DNA): TGTGCCAGCAGCACTTTCGTGGGCCACTACAATGAGCAGTTCTTC.

CDR3 amino acids: CASSEVRDYEQYF. For the CDR3, the DNA is TGTGCCAGCAGTGAAGTACGTGACTACGAGCAGTACTTC. The chain combines TRBV6-1 with TRBJ2-7; D remains ambiguous. CDR3 size: 13 residues. The germline CDR1 and CDR2 sequences are MNHNS and SASEGT. Trimming left V 1 base short and J 3 bases short, with 7 bases between.

J is TRBJ1-1 and V is TRBV30; perhaps TRBD1 as D (5 bases). V lost 1 base and J 1 base, leaving 7 bases between the germline ends. CDR3 length equals 13 residues. CDR1 is GTSNPN and CDR2 is SVGIG in the germline V gene (reference sequence). Here the CDR3 reads CAWSERGNTEAFF. The CDR3 nucleotides read TGTGCCTGGAGTGAGAGGGGGAACACTGAAGCTTTCTTT.